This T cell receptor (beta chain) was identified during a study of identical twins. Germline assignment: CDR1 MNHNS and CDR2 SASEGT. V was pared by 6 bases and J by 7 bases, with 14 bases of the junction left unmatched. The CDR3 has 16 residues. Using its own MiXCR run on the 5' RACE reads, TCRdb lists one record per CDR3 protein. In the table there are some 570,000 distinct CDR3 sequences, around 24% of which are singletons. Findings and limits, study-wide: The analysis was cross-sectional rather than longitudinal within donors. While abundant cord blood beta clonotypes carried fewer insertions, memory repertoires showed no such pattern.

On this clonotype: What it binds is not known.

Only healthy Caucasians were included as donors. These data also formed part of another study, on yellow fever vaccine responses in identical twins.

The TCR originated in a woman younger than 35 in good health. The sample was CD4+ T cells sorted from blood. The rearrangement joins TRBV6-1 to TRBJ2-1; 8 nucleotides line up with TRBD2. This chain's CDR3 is CASRAGSSGKNNEQFF. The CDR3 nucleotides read TGTGCCAGCAGAGCCGGCAGTAGCGGGAAGAATAATGAGCAGTTCTTC.